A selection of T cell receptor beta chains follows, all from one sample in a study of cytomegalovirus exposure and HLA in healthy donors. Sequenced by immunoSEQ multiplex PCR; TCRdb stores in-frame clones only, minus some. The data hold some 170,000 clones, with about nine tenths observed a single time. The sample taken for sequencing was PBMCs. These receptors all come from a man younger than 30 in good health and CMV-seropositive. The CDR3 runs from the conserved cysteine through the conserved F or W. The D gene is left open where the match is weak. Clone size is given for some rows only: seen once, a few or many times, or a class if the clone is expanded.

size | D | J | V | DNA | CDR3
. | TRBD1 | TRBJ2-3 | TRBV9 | TGTGCCAGCAGCGTAGAGGGGGCGTCCACAGATACGCAGTATTTT | CASSVEGASTDTQYF
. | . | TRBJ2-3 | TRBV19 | TGTGCCAGTAGTATAGGGAGTAGAGCGTATAGAACAGATACGCAGTATTTT | CASSIGSRAYRTDTQYF
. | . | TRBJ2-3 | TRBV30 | TGTGCCTGTTCTCGGTCGCGGGGGCTGGGGGATACGCAGTATTTT | CACSRSRGLGDTQYF
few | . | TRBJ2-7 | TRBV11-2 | TGTGCCAGCAGCTTTTGGGGCAGTTCCTACGAGCAGTACTTC | CASSFWGSSYEQYF
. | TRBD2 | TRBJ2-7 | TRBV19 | TGTGCCAGTAGTATGGGGAGCGGGATCCTCTCCTACGAGCAGTACTTC | CASSMGSGILSYEQYF
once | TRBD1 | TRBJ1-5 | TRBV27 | TGTGAAACAGGGGTAGGGGATCAGCCCCAGCATTTT | CETGVGDQPQHF
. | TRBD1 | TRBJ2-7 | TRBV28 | TGTGCCAGCAGTTCTGGAGGGAGGGGACAGGGGACCGAGCAGTACTTC | CASSSGGRGQGTEQYF
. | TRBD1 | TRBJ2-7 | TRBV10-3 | TGTGCCATCAGTGGATCCGGGACAGGGACATCCGAGCAGTACTTC | CAISGSGTGTSEQYF
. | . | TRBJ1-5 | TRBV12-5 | TGTGCTAGTGGTTTGGTAATTGATCGGTCTCAGCCCCAGCATTTT | CASGLVIDRSQPQHF
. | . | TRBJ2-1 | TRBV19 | TGTGCCAGTAGTATCGGACCCACAGGCCTCCCGTTCTTC | CASSIGPTGLPFF
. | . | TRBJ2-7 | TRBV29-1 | TGCAGCGTTGAGGTCCCACAGTACTACGAGCAGTACTTC | CSVEVPQYYEQYF
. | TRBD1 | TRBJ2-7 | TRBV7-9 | TGTGCCAGCAGCGGATGGACAGGGGGTAGCGAGCAGTACTTC | CASSGWTGGSEQYF
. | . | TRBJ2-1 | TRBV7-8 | TGTGCCAGCAGCCTCCTACAGGGTGAGCAGTTCTTC | CASSLLQGEQFF
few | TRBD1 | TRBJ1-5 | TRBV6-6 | TGTGCCAGCAGTTACCCCGGGACAGATCAGCCCCAGCATTTT | CASSYPGTDQPQHF
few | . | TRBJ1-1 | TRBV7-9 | TGTGCCAGCAGCTCACGAGGGAGAACTGAAGCTTTCTTT | CASSSRGRTEAFF
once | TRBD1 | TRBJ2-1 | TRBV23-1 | TGCGCCAGCACCCGAGACAGGGGCGAGACCCATGAGCAGTTCTTC | CASTRDRGETHEQFF
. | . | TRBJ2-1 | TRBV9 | TGTGCCAGCAGCGTAGCGCGTAGGGGGGGCGCCTACAATGAGCAGTTCTTC | CASSVARRGGAYNEQFF
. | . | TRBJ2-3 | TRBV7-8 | TGTGCCAGCAGCTTAGCCCAGCGCACCACAGATACGCAGTATTTT | CASSLAQRTTDTQYF
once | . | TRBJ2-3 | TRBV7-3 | TGTGCCAGCAGCTTCTCCGCGGGGACAGATACGCAGTATTTT | CASSFSAGTDTQYF
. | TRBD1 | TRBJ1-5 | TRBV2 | TGTGCCAGCAGTGGGACAGGGGGCATTCAGCCCCAGCATTTT | CASSGTGGIQPQHF
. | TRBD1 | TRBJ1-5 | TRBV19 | TGTGCCAGTAGTATAGAGACAGGGAATCAGCCCCAGCATTTT | CASSIETGNQPQHF
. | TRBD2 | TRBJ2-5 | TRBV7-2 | TGTGCCAGCAGCTTTCGACTAGCGGGGGGCGGGGTGACCCAGTACTTC | CASSFRLAGGGVTQYF
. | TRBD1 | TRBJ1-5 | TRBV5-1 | TGCGCCAGCAGCTTGGGGGGACAGGATAGCAATCAGCCCCAGCATTTT | CASSLGGQDSNQPQHF
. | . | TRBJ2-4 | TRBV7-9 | TGTGCCAGCAGCTTAGCCTTACGGGGTGGAGGCATTCAGTACTTC | CASSLALRGGGIQYF
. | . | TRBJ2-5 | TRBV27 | TGTGCCAGCAGTTTCGGGGGACAAGAGACCCAGTACTTC | CASSFGGQETQYF
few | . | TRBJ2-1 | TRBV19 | TGTGCCAGTAGTATTGGCCACCTGGAGTTCTTC | CASSIGHLEFF
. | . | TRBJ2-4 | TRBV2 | TGTGCCAGCAGGGGGGCGAGACGGGGCAAAAACATTCAGTACTTC | CASRGARRGKNIQYF
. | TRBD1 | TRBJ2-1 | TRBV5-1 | TGCGCCAGCAGCGTGACAGGAACAGGGGGCGCGTATCCTTACAATGAGCAGTTCTTC | CASSVTGTGGAYPYNEQFF
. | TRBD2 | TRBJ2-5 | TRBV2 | TGTGCCAGCAGTGATAGCGGGGCGGAGACCCAGTACTTC | CASSDSGAETQYF
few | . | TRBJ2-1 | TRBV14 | TGTGCCAGCAGCCAAGTCACCAGGCTGGATGAGCAGTTCTTC | CASSQVTRLDEQFF
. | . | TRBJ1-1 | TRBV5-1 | TGCGCCAGCAGCTTGAGGGGCGGCACTGAAGCTTTCTTT | CASSLRGGTEAFF
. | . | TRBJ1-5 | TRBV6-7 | TGTGCCAGCAGTCTAAGACAGCTTCTTGGCAATCAGCCCCAGCATTTT | CASSLRQLLGNQPQHF
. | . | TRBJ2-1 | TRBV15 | TGTGCCACCTCCCGGAGAGGCTCCAATGAGCAGTTCTTC | CATSRRGSNEQFF
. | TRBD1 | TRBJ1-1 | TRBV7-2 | TGTGCCAGCAGCTCCGGACAGGTGAACACTGAAGCTTTCTTT | CASSSGQVNTEAFF
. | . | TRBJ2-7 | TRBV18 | TGTGCCAGCTCACCACGGGCAGGGTCAGTACACAGCGAGCAGTACTTC | CASSPRAGSVHSEQYF
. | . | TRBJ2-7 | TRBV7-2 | TGTGCCAGCAGCTTGAGTTTCTACGAGCAGTACTTC | CASSLSFYEQYF
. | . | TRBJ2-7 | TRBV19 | TGTGCCAGTAGCCCGACAGGAGCCTACGAGCAGTACTTC | CASSPTGAYEQYF
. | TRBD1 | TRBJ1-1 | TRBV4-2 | TGTGCCAGCAGCCACCTAGACAGGGCGAACACTGAAGCTTTCTTT | CASSHLDRANTEAFF
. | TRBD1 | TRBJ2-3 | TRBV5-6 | TGTGCCAGCAGTTCGGGACAGGGGGCAGATACGCAGTATTTT | CASSSGQGADTQYF
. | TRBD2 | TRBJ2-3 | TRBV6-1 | TGTGCCAGCAGGGACTGGGACTACACAGATACGCAGTATTTT | CASRDWDYTDTQYF
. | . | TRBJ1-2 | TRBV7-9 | TGTGCCAGCAGCTCTAAGGGCGGGATCGGTGGCTACACCTTC | CASSSKGGIGGYTF
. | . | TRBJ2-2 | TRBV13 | TGTGCCAGCAGCTTAGCGGTTTTGCCCGGGGAGCTGTTTTTT | CASSLAVLPGELFF
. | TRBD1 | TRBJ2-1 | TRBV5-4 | TGTGCCAGCAGCCCCGGACAGGGGGTTTCCAGTGAGCAGTTCTTC | CASSPGQGVSSEQFF